These T cell receptor beta chains were read from a single sample in a study of T-cell reconstitution after alpha-beta-depleted transplantation in children. TCRdb analysed the PCR reads with MiXCR anew, one entry per CDR3 protein. The table lists 100,000 to 120,000 distinct CDR3 sequences, about 9.4% of them singletons, with around 8.2% in the top ten. Material: PBMCs from the stem cell graft donor, obtained from the stem cell graft. These receptors were taken from a human donor who donated a stem cell graft to a child with acute lymphoblastic leukemia. The CDR3 runs from the conserved cysteine through the conserved F or W. The D gene is left open where the match is weak. Size is omitted from some rows. Given values are once, few, many or a class for expanded clones.

abundance	d_gene	v_gene	j_gene	CDR3nt	CDR3aa
many	TRBD1	TRBV27	TRBJ2-7	TGTGCCAGCAGAAGACAGGGGGCGATGAACGAGCAGTACTTC	CASRRQGAMNEQYF
many	.	TRBV5-1	TRBJ2-7	TGCGCCAGCACAGGGGACCAAACCTACGAGCAGTACTTC	CASTGDQTYEQYF
many	.	TRBV29-1	TRBJ2-3	TGCAGCGTTGAAGGTCGAGATACGCAGTATTTT	CSVEGRDTQYF
many	TRBD1	TRBV5-1	TRBJ1-5	TGCGCCAGCAGCTTTGAGGGAGACGACAGGGGTTATCCTATTGGCAATCAGCCCCAGCATTTT	CASSFEGDDRGYPIGNQPQHF
many	TRBD1	TRBV20-1	TRBJ1-4	TGCAGTGCCCTTGACAGGGCTGAAAAACTGTTTTTT	CSALDRAEKLFF
many	TRBD2	TRBV6-1	TRBJ2-2	TGTGCCAGCAGGCGAACTAGCGGGGGCCGCGACGGGGAGCTGTTTTTT	CASRRTSGGRDGELFF
many	.	TRBV27	TRBJ1-1	TGTGCCAGCAGTACAGGGCGAGGAACTGAAGCTTTCTTT	CASSTGRGTEAFF
many	.	TRBV12-3/TRBV12-4	TRBJ1-5	TGTGCCAGCAGTTTCGAGGGAAATCAGCCCCAGCATTTT	CASSFEGNQPQHF
many	.	TRBV30	TRBJ1-2	TGTGCCTGGAGGGGGGCTAGGGATGGCTACACCTTC	CAWRGARDGYTF
many	.	TRBV20-1	TRBJ2-7	TGCAGTGCTAGAGATCAGGACCCCTCGGTCTCCTACGAGCAGTACTTC	CSARDQDPSVSYEQYF
many	TRBD1	TRBV10-3	TRBJ1-6	TGTGCCATCAGTGCCAATACCGGGACAGGGGTTTCACCCCTCCACTTT	CAISANTGTGVSPLHF
many	.	TRBV5-1	TRBJ2-7	TGCGCCAGCAGCTTGGACGGAGGGGGCGAGCAGTACTTC	CASSLDGGGEQYF
once	.	TRBV5-6	TRBJ1-5	TGTGCCAGCAGCCGGGCCCGGGGGCGCCCCAGCAATCAGCCCCAGCATTTT	CASSRARGRPSNQPQHF
many	.	TRBV7-9	TRBJ2-1	TGTGCCAGCATCCTGGGGGCTAGCGGTTACAATGAGCAGTTCTTC	CASILGASGYNEQFF
many	.	TRBV6-2/TRBV6-3	TRBJ2-5	TGTGCCACCAGATTTGGGGGGCAAGAGACCCAGTACTTC	CATRFGGQETQYF
.	TRBD1	TRBV9	TRBJ1-2	TGTGCCAGCAGCGTAGGACGGGACAGGGCGGAAAGGAGCTACACCTTC	CASSVGRDRAERSYTF
many	.	TRBV7-9	TRBJ2-7	TGTGCCAGCAGTCCCACAGGGACCTACGAGCAGTACTTC	CASSPTGTYEQYF
many	.	TRBV7-2	TRBJ2-7	TGTGCCAGCAGCCCACAGTCCGGGAGATCATACGAGCAGTACTTC	CASSPQSGRSYEQYF
many	.	TRBV12-3/TRBV12-4	TRBJ2-2	TGTGCCAGCAGGCCCGGGGAGTGGAGCACCGGGGAGCTGTTTTTT	CASRPGEWSTGELFF
.	.	TRBV11-2	TRBJ1-6	TGTGCCAGCAGCTTAGGGGTCCCGAGGGTCAATTCACCCCTCCACTTT	CASSLGVPRVNSPLHF
once	.	TRBV30	TRBJ1-5	TGTGCCTGGAGTCTCCAGGGCCAGCCCCAGCATTTT	CAWSLQGQPQHF
many	TRBD2	TRBV5-1	TRBJ2-3	TGCGCCAGCAGCAGGACCGGGACTAGCGGGAGTGAAGATACGCAGTATTTT	CASSRTGTSGSEDTQYF
many	.	TRBV29-1	TRBJ2-3	TGCAGCGTTGAAGATCGGGCTAGCACAGATACGCAGTATTTT	CSVEDRASTDTQYF
many	TRBD1	TRBV5-1	TRBJ2-1	TGCGCCAGCAGCAATCCCCCGGGACAGGGTTACAATGAGCAGTTCTTC	CASSNPPGQGYNEQFF
many	.	TRBV20-1	TRBJ2-3	TGCAGTGCTAGAGCTGGGACTGGGGGCTCGTCGGATACGCAGTATTTT	CSARAGTGGSSDTQYF
many	.	TRBV27	TRBJ2-6	TGTGCCAGCAGTTTCCGGGGTACTGGGGCCAACGTCCTGACTTTC	CASSFRGTGANVLTF
.	TRBD2	TRBV6-1	TRBJ2-3	TGTGCCAGCAGTGAAGCTCAAGCGGGGACAGATACGCAGTATTTT	CASSEAQAGTDTQYF
many	.	TRBV27	TRBJ2-7	TGTGCCAGCAGACGCGATCCAGGGGTCACCTACGAGCAGTACTTC	CASRRDPGVTYEQYF
many	TRBD1	TRBV7-7	TRBJ2-3	TGTGCTAGCAGCTTAAGGACAGGGTTCCTTGATACGCAGTATTTT	CASSLRTGFLDTQYF
many	.	TRBV2	TRBJ2-3	TGTGCCAGCAGTGTTGGACGGTCCACAGATACGCAGTATTTT	CASSVGRSTDTQYF
many	.	TRBV6-5	TRBJ2-7	TGTGCCAGCAACTCAGGAAAAAACGAGCAGTACTTC	CASNSGKNEQYF
many	TRBD2	TRBV5-1	TRBJ2-7	TGCGCCAGCAGCTTACTAACTAGCGGGGTGAGCTCCTACGAGCAGTACTTC	CASSLLTSGVSSYEQYF
many	.	TRBV27	TRBJ2-5	TGTGCCAGCAGTTTAAACAGGGGGGGGGAGACCCAGTACTTC	CASSLNRGGETQYF
many	.	TRBV5-1	TRBJ2-7	TGCGCCAGCAGCTTGGGTTCTGGAACCTACGAGCAGTACTTC	CASSLGSGTYEQYF